The source of this T cell receptor beta chain is a study of response to subunit inactivated influenza vaccine. The study's findings and limits: Each seasonal influenza vaccination recruits few new T cells, the authors suggested.

CDR3 length: 18 residues. Germline CDR1 reads KGHDR; CDR2 reads SFDVKD. Trimming left V 7 bases short and J 5 bases short, with 26 bases between. This clonotype was counted between two and nine times. The antigen remains unidentified. MiXCR was run by TCRdb on the RT-PCR reads, yielding one entry per CDR3 protein. Here the sample spans 600,000 to 700,000 distinct CDR3 sequences, 14% being singletons. This TCR was sampled from a man aged 50-60 years who received an inactivated influenza vaccine. The specimen was PBMCs from blood, collected around 14 days before vaccination. The chain links TRBV24-1 to TRBJ2-1; possible D gene TRBD1, 6 bases. The CDR3 sequence is CATSASLTGSGRNNEQFF. The DNA for the CDR3 is TGTGCCACCAGCGCCTCCCTAACAGGGTCGGGCCGAAACAATGAGCAGTTCTTC.